The 4 T cell receptor beta chains reported below all come from one sample, sequenced in a study of cytomegalovirus exposure and HLA in healthy donors. The PCR was carried out with 60 Vbeta primers and 13 Jbeta primers. Assay used: immunoSEQ multiplex PCR; TCRdb lists only in-frame clones, some missing. The repertoire consists of 150,000 or so clones, with around 72% occurring once and the leading ten covering roughly 4.5%. The sample consisted of PBMCs. Receptors were obtained from a man between 18 and 29 years old in good health and CMV-seropositive.

V usage is TRBV6-5 and J usage is TRBJ2-1; TRBD2 might be the D (5 bases). V was trimmed by 5 bases and J by 3 bases, leaving 8 bases between them. Germline assignment: CDR1 MNHEY and CDR2 SVGAGI. This CDR3 has 13 residues. CDR3 nucleotide sequence: TGTGCCAGCAGTGCTGAGGGCTACAATGAGCAGTTCTTC. Translating it yields CASSAEGYNEQFF.

The chain employs TRBV9 and TRBJ2-3; tentative D call: TRBD1 (5 bases). There are 14 residues in the CDR3. Germline lookup yields CDR1 SGDLS and CDR2 YYNGEE. V lost 1 base, J lost 4 bases, and 10 bases lay in between. This chain's CDR3 is CASSVQGLSDTQYF. CDR3 DNA: TGTGCCAGCAGCGTACAGGGTTTGTCAGATACGCAGTATTTT.

The V call is TRBV15, the J call TRBJ2-7; 7 nucleotides align to TRBD1. With 5 bases clipped from V and 4 bases from J, the junction kept 5 bases outside the gene matches. CDR1 LNHNV and CDR2 YYDKDF come from the germline V gene (reference sequence). CDR3 length equals 13 residues. The CDR3, as DNA: TGTGCCACCAGCCGGGACAGTTTGTACGAGCAGTACTTC. Protein sequence: CATSRDSLYEQYF. The full variable domain, completed using reference TRBV15 and TRBJ2-7, is DAMVIQNPRYQVTQFGKPVTLSCSQTLNHNVMYWYQQKSSQAPKLLFHYYDKDFNNEADTPDNFQSRRPNTSFCFLDIRSPGLGDTAMYLCATSRDSLYEQYFGPGTRLTVT.

The gene calls are TRBV11-2 and TRBJ1-5, with D maybe TRBD1 (6 bases). The CDR3 length is 16 residues. The V gene lost 1 base and the J gene lost 6 bases, with 16 bases spanning the gap. CDR1 and CDR2 (germline): SGHAT, FQNNGV. The CDR3 nucleotides read TGTGCCAGCAGCTTAGCGGGGCAGGGGCCGGGTCAGCCCCAGCATTTT. Amino acids: CASSLAGQGPGQPQHF. Full variable domain (remainder filled in from reference TRBV11-2 and TRBJ1-5): EAGVAQSPRYKIIEKRQSVAFWCNPISGHATLYWYQQILGQGPKLLIQFQNNGVVDDSQLPKDRFSAERLKGVDSTLKIQPAKLEDSAVYLCASSLAGQGPGQPQHFGDGTRLSIL.